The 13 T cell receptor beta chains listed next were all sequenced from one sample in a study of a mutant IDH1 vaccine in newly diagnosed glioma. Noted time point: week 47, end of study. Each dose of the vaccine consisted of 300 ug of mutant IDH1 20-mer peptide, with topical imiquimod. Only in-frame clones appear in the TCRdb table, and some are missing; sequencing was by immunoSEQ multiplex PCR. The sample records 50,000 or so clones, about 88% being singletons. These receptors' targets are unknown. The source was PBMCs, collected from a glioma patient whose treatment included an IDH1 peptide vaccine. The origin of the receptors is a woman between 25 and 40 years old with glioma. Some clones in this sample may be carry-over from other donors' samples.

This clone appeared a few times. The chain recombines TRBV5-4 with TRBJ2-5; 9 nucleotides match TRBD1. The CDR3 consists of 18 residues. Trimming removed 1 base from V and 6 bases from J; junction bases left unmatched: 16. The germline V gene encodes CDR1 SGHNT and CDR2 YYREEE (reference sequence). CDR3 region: CASSLTTGGPRSSKTQYF. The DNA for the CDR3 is TGTGCCAGCAGCTTGACAACAGGGGGCCCTAGGTCCTCGAAGACCCAGTACTTC.

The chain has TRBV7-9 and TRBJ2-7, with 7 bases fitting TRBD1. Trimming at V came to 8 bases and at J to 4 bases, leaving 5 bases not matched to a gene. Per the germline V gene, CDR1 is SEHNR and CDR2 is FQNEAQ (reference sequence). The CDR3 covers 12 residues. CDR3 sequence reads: CASRGGRYEQYF. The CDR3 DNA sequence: TGTGCCAGCCGAGGGGGCAGGTACGAGCAGTACTTC.

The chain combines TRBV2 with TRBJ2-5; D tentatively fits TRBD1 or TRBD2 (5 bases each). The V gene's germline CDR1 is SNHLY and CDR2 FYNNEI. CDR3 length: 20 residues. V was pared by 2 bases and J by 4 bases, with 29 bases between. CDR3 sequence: CASSEIGVGPYLYRGETQYF. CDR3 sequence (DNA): TGTGCCAGCAGTGAAATCGGGGTGGGACCGTACCTCTATAGGGGAGAGACCCAGTACTTC.

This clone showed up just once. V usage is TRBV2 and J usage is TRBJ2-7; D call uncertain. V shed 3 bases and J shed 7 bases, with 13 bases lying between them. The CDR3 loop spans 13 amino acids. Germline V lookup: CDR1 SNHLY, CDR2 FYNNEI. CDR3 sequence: CASSDSELEEQYF. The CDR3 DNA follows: TGTGCCAGCAGTGATTCGGAGTTGGAGGAGCAGTACTTC.

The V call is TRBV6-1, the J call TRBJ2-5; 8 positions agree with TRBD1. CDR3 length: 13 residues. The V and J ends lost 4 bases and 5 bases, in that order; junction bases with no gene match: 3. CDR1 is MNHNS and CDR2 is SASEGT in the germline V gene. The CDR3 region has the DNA TGTGCCAGCAGTGGGACAGGGAAGGAGACCCAGTACTTC. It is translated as CASSGTGKETQYF.

The CDR3 DNA sequence: TGCAGCGCCGTAGCGGGAGGGACCAATGAGCAGTTCTTC. Translating it yields CSAVAGGTNEQFF. This rearrangement joins TRBV29-1 to TRBJ2-1; 11 positions match TRBD2. Germline CDR1 SQVTM, CDR2 ANQGSEA. J was trimmed by 6 bases and V by 7 bases; bases with no gene match: 5. The CDR3 runs to 13 residues.

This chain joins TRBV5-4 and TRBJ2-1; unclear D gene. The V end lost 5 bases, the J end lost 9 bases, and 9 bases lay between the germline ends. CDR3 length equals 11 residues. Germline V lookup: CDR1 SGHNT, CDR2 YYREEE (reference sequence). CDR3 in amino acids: CASRKTGEQFF. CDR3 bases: TGTGCCAGCAGAAAGACGGGTGAGCAGTTCTTC.

The CDR3 coding sequence is TGTGCCTGGAGTGCCACTCCGGGACTAGCCCAAGAGACCCAGTACTTC. Translated: CAWSATPGLAQETQYF. V is TRBV30 and J is TRBJ2-5; the match to TRBD2 covers 9 bases. The germline CDR1 and CDR2 sequences are GTSNPN and SVGIG (reference sequence). The junction had 7 bases not matched to a gene; V was cut back by 1 base and J by 1 base. CDR3 length equals 16 residues.

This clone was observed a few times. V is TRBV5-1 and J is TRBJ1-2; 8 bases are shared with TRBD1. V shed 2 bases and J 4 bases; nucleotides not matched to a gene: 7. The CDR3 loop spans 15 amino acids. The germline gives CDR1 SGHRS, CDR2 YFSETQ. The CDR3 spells CASSFTQTGAYGYTF. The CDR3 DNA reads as TGCGCCAGCAGCTTCACCCAGACAGGGGCCTATGGCTACACCTTC.

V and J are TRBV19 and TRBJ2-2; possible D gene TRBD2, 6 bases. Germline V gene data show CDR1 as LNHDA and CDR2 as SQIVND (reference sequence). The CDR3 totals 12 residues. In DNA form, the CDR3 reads TGTGCACTCGGGGAGGACGACGGGGAGCTGTTTTTT. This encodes CALGEDDGELFF.

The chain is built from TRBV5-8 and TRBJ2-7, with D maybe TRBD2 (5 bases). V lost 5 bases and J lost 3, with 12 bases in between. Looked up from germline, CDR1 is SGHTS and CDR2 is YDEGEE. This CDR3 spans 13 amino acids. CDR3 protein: CASSLVEGYEQYF. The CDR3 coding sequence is TGTGCCAGCAGTCTTGTCGAGGGCTACGAGCAGTACTTC. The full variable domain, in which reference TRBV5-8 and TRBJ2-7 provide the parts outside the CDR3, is EAGVTQSPTHLIKTRGQQATLRCSPISGHTSVYWYQQALGLGLQFLLWYDEGEERNRGNFPPRFSGRQFPNYSSELNVNALELEDSALYLCASSLVEGYEQYFGPGTRLTVT.

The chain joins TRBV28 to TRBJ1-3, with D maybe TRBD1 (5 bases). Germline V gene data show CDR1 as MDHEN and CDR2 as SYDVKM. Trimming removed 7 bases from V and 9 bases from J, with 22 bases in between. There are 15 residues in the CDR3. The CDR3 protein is CASTLPGPQRGTIYF. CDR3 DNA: TGTGCCAGCACCTTACCGGGACCCCAGAGGGGCACCATATATTTT.

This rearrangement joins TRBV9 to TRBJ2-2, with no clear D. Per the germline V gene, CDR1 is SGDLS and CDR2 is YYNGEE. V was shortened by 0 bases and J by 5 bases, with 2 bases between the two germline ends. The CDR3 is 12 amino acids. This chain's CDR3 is CASSVETGELFF. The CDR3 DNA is TGTGCCAGCAGCGTAGAGACCGGGGAGCTGTTTTTT.